These 21 T cell receptor beta chains share one sample of origin, sequenced in a study of cytomegalovirus exposure and HLA in healthy donors. Both 60 Vbeta primers and 13 Jbeta primers went into the PCR. TCRdb keeps only in-frame clones here, not all; method: immunoSEQ multiplex PCR. The table shows about 150,000 clones, with roughly 68% occurring only once. Material: PBMCs. These TCRs come from a man between 60 and 70 years old in good health and CMV-seronegative.

This chain connects TRBV6-1 to TRBJ1-6; possibly TRBD1 for D (6 bases). Germline V gene lookup returns CDR1 MNHNS and CDR2 SASEGT. V shed 7 bases and J shed 6 bases, with 13 bases lying between them. The CDR3 is made up of 14 amino acids. Here the CDR3 DNA reads TGTGCCAGCATCCTCCCAGGGGCTAATTCACCCCTCCACTTT. Encoded protein: CASILPGANSPLHF.

The chain carries TRBV7-9 and TRBJ2-7, with unresolved D. The CDR3 consists of 12 residues. V lost 0 bases and J 5 bases, leaving 5 bases between the germline ends. Looked up from germline, CDR1 is SEHNR and CDR2 is FQNEAQ (reference sequence). The CDR3 spells CASSLASNEQYF. The CDR3 bases are TGTGCCAGCAGCTTAGCCTCTAACGAGCAGTACTTC.

This sequence joins TRBV29-1 and TRBJ2-3; TRBD2 is a possible D gene (5 bases). V was pared by 8 bases and J by 3 bases, with 18 bases between. The germline CDR1 and CDR2 sequences are SQVTM and ANQGSEA. The CDR3 has 14 residues. This CDR3 reads CSISLGVTTDTQYF. CDR3 in DNA: TGCAGCATCTCATTGGGAGTAACAACAGATACGCAGTATTTT.

This chain uses TRBV11-3 with TRBJ2-2; TRBD2 agrees at 8 bases. Looked up from germline, CDR1 is SGHNT and CDR2 is YENEEA. The CDR3 sequence is 16 residues long. Trimming took 5 bases from V and 1 from J; bases not matched to a gene: 6. The CDR3 nucleotides are TGTGCCAGCAGCACGCCGGGACTAGGGAACACCGGGGAGCTGTTTTTT. Translated: CASSTPGLGNTGELFF. Drawing the rest from reference TRBV11-3 and TRBJ2-2, the complete variable domain is EAGVVQSPRYKIIEKKQPVAFWCNPISGHNTLYWYLQNLGQGPELLIRYENEEAVDDSQLPKDRFSAERLKGVDSTLKIQPAELGDSAVYLCASSTPGLGNTGELFFGEGSRLTVL.

This clone showed up just a few times. V and J are TRBV5-1 and TRBJ1-1; D might be TRBD1 (6 bases). The CDR3 covers 16 residues. Germline V gene data show CDR1 as SGHRS and CDR2 as YFSETQ. V lost 4 bases, J lost 0 bases, and 16 bases lay in between. CDR3 amino acids: CASSGRGGTMNTEAFF. The CDR3 region has the DNA TGCGCCAGCAGCGGAAGGGGGGGCACCATGAACACTGAAGCTTTCTTT. The variable domain in full, completed from reference TRBV5-1 and TRBJ1-1, reads KAGVTQTPRYLIKTRGQQVTLSCSPISGHRSVSWYQQTPGQGLQFLFEYFSETQRNKGNFPGRFSGRQFSNSRSEMNVSTLELGDSALYLCASSGRGGTMNTEAFFGQGTRLTVV.

This clone has just one count. The V and J genes are TRBV2 and TRBJ2-3; 7 bases align to TRBD2. Germline lookup yields CDR1 SNHLY and CDR2 FYNNEI. Germline trimming cut 5 bases from V and 4 bases from J; bases unmatched to any gene: 9. This CDR3 is built from 15 residues. The CDR3 sequence is CASSPSGTIADTQYF. The CDR3 DNA reads TGTGCCAGCAGTCCATCCGGGACTATAGCAGATACGCAGTATTTT.

The chain has TRBV7-9 and TRBJ1-1; D is possibly TRBD1 (5 bases). V lost 4 bases, J lost 1 base, and 10 bases lay in between. Germline V lookup: CDR1 SEHNR, CDR2 FQNEAQ (reference sequence). The CDR3 loop spans 14 amino acids. The CDR3 bases are TGTGCCAGCAGCTGGGGGGGGAGGAACACTGAAGCTTTCTTT. Protein: CASSWGGRNTEAFF. The entire variable domain, with the rest obtained from reference TRBV7-9 and TRBJ1-1, is as follows: DTGVSQNPRHKITKRGQNVTFRCDPISEHNRLYWYRQTLGQGPEFLTYFQNEAQLEKSRLLSDRFSAERPKGSFSTLEIQRTEQGDSAMYLCASSWGGRNTEAFFGQGTRLTVV.

This chain links TRBV6-6 with TRBJ2-7; 7 bases fit TRBD1. J was trimmed by 0 bases and V by 4 bases; bases with no gene match: 9. The germline V gene has CDR1 MNHNY and CDR2 SVGAGI (reference sequence). The CDR3 is made up of 16 amino acids. CDR3 nucleotides: TGTGCCAGCAGTTGGATGGGGACAGTTCTCTCCTACGAGCAGTACTTC. This encodes CASSWMGTVLSYEQYF.

The chain couples TRBV29-1 to TRBJ1-5; a weak D match, TRBD1 (6 bases). CDR1 and CDR2 (germline): SQVTM, ANQGSEA. The length of the CDR3 is 14 residues. The CDR3 bases are TGCACCATCGGGGGGCGCAGAGGTTATCAGCCCCAGCATTTT. It specifies CTIGGRRGYQPQHF.

The rearrangement links TRBV4-3 to TRBJ2-3; D perhaps matches TRBD2 (6 bases). Germline V CDR1 and CDR2: LGHNA, YSLEER. Trimming cost V 0 bases and J 0 bases, with 22 bases left between them. The CDR3 has 20 residues. The CDR3: CASSQEGVGVGRSSTDTQYF. As DNA, the CDR3 is TGCGCCAGCAGCCAAGAGGGGGTGGGCGTGGGGAGGTCTAGCACAGATACGCAGTATTTT.

This clone has just a few counts. This specimen includes other DNA sequences encoding the same CDR3. This rearrangement joins TRBV6-5 to TRBJ2-1; 13 bases fit TRBD2. Looked up from germline, CDR1 is MNHEY and CDR2 is SVGAGI. The CDR3 contains 14 residues. Germline trimming cut 5 bases from V and 6 bases from J; bases unmatched to any gene: 1. CDR3 DNA sequence: TGTGCCAGCAGTCGGACTAGCGGGAGCAATGAGCAGTTCTTC. It is translated as CASSRTSGSNEQFF.

The V call is TRBV6-1, the J call TRBJ2-2; D gene unclear. The germline V and J ends were trimmed by 3 bases and 0 bases, with 2 bases remaining between them. Germline CDR1 MNHNS, CDR2 SASEGT. This CDR3 contains 13 residues. CDR3 coding DNA: TGTGCCAGCAGTGACACGAACACCGGGGAGCTGTTTTTT. Amino acids: CASSDTNTGELFF.

This clone has more than one count but fewer than ten. The chain links TRBV2 to TRBJ2-5; a weak D match, TRBD2 (5 bases). The germline V gene has CDR1 SNHLY and CDR2 FYNNEI. V was clipped by 4 bases and J by 4 bases, with 16 bases between them. The CDR3 consists of 15 residues. In nucleotides, the CDR3 is TGTGCCAGCAGTGTGCTGAGGGTAGGAGGAGAGACCCAGTACTTC. Its translation: CASSVLRVGGETQYF.

The genes are TRBV13 and TRBJ1-2; tentative D call: TRBD1 (6 bases). The CDR3 is 15 residues long. Germline V gene data show CDR1 as PRHDT and CDR2 as FYEKMQ (reference sequence). The CDR3 loop is CASGASGGRLYGYTF. Here the CDR3 DNA reads TGTGCGTCCGGGGCTAGCGGGGGGCGCCTCTATGGCTACACCTTC. The whole variable domain, filled in from reference TRBV13 and TRBJ1-2, reads AAGVIQSPRHLIKEKRETATLKCYPIPRHDTVYWYQQGPGQDPQFLISFYEKMQSDKGSIPDRFSAQQFSDYHSELNMSSLELGDSALYFCASGASGGRLYGYTFGSGTRLTVV.

The chain joins TRBV6-1 to TRBJ1-2; 8 bases align to TRBD1. This CDR3 is 14 amino acids long. The J segment lost 8 bases and the V segment lost 5 bases, leaving 10 bases of the junction unmatched. The V gene's germline CDR1 is MNHNS and CDR2 SASEGT. For the CDR3, the DNA is TGTGCCAGCAGTACTTGGACAGGGACAAGGGGCTACACCTTC. This encodes CASSTWTGTRGYTF.

The chain has TRBV11-2 and TRBJ1-3; TRBD1 matches at 10 bases. From germline, CDR1 is SGHAT and CDR2 FQNNGV. The CDR3 loop spans 18 amino acids. The V segment lost 3 bases and the J segment 1 base; nucleotides outside the gene matches: 9. The chain's CDR3 is CASSFPRDRGRSGNTIYF. The CDR3 bases are TGTGCCAGCAGCTTCCCGCGGGACAGGGGTAGATCTGGAAACACCATATATTTT.

This clone was found a few times. The V gene is TRBV2, the J gene TRBJ2-6; D remains unclear. This CDR3 is 12 amino acids long. Germline V gives CDR1 SNHLY, CDR2 FYNNEI. The V end lost 8 bases, the J end lost 4 bases, and 6 bases lay between the germline ends. The CDR3 nucleotides read TGTGCCAGCGGAGAGGGGGCCAACGTCCTGACTTTC. It yields the protein CASGEGANVLTF.

V gene TRBV7-9 combines with J gene TRBJ1-1, with D possibly TRBD1 on 5 matching bases. V was shortened by 3 bases and J by 0 bases, with 11 bases between the two germline ends. Per germline, CDR1 SEHNR and CDR2 FQNEAQ (reference sequence). This CDR3 is built from 15 residues. The CDR3 protein is CASSFQGTLNTEAFF. In nucleotides, the CDR3 is TGTGCCAGCAGCTTTCAGGGTACCCTGAACACTGAAGCTTTCTTT.

The chain employs TRBV5-4 and TRBJ2-3; 10 nucleotides line up with TRBD2. The germline V gene has CDR1 SGHNT and CDR2 YYREEE (reference sequence). This CDR3 has 17 amino acids. The V segment lost 4 bases and the J segment 2 bases; nucleotides outside the gene matches: 10. CDR3 protein: CASSRGRLAGDTDTQYF. The CDR3 DNA sequence: TGTGCCAGCAGCAGAGGGCGTCTAGCGGGAGACACAGATACGCAGTATTTT. The variable domain in full, completed from reference TRBV5-4 and TRBJ2-3, reads ETGVTQSPTHLIKTRGQQVTLRCSSQSGHNTVSWYQQALGQGPQFIFQYYREEENGRGNFPPRFSGLQFPNYSSELNVNALELDDSALYLCASSRGRLAGDTDTQYFGPGTRLTVL.

The chain combines TRBV6-5 with TRBJ2-7; a weak D match, TRBD1 (6 bases). Germline V lookup: CDR1 MNHEY, CDR2 SVGAGI. V dropped 6 bases and J dropped 5 bases, with 20 bases sitting between them. CDR3 size: 15 residues. This CDR3 is CASSRGQPPGHEQYF. CDR3 DNA sequence: TGTGCCAGCAGCCGCGGACAGCCACCAGGACACGAGCAGTACTTC.

This chain uses TRBV7-2 with TRBJ2-2, with 7 bases identical to TRBD1. Germline CDR1 reads SGHTA; CDR2 reads FQGNSA. The V gene end was trimmed by 11 bases and the J gene end by 8 bases; junction bases not matched to a gene: 11. The CDR3 totals 13 residues. CDR3 coding DNA: TGTGCCCCAAGGACAGGATCTAGAGGGGAGCTGTTTTTT. Translated: CAPRTGSRGELFF.